This T cell receptor beta chain was recovered during a study of PD-1 blockade in mismatch repair-deficient tumors. V dropped 5 bases and J dropped 0 bases, with 10 bases sitting between them. The CDR3 loop spans 14 amino acids. The germline gives CDR1 SEHNR, CDR2 FQNEAQ (reference sequence). Using immunoSEQ multiplex PCR, the repertoire was profiled, and TCRdb retains in-frame clones only, with some absent. This sample carries around 40,000 clones, 80% to 90% of them seen once, and the ten largest clones take roughly 3.9%. The TCR-sequenced patients were a few responders to pembrolizumab. Sample: peripheral blood, taken 76 weeks after starting pembrolizumab. The TCR comes from an adult with mismatch repair-deficient cancer. The V call is TRBV7-9, the J call TRBJ1-2; maybe TRBD1 (6 bases). CDR3 protein: CASSPGQTNYGYTF. CDR3 in DNA: TGTGCCAGCAGCCCGGGACAAACTAACTATGGCTACACCTTC.